The 15 T cell receptor beta chains below were found in one sample sequenced in a study of blood T cells in healthy people across ages. Then a second PCR, running roughly 7 to 11 cycles, was carried out with a sample-barcoded 5' primer and a J-beta primer mix. Using its own MiXCR run on the 5' RACE reads, TCRdb lists one record per CDR3 protein. This sample carries over 550,000 distinct CDR3 sequences, about 28% of them seen once, and the ten largest clones take roughly 14%. Sample: blood. These receptors were taken from a woman of 80 years or more in good health.

This clonotype was seen only a few times. The CDR3 sequence: CASSVRQEAHPYGYTF. CDR3 DNA: TGTGCCAGCAGCGTACGACAGGAGGCACACCCCTATGGCTACACCTTC. The rearrangement joins TRBV2 to TRBJ1-2, with D maybe TRBD1 (6 bases). Germline V gene lookup returns CDR1 SNHLY and CDR2 FYNNEI. The V and J ends lost 6 bases and 4 bases respectively, with 21 bases between them. The CDR3 is 16 residues long. The whole variable domain, remainder taken from reference TRBV2 and TRBJ1-2, is EPEVTQTPSHQVTQMGQEVILRCVPISNHLYFYWYRQILGQKVEFLVSFYNNEISEKSEIFDDQFSVERPDGSNFTLKIRSTKLEDSAMYFCASSVRQEAHPYGYTFGSGTRLTVV.

Points on this clonotype: A much larger clone differs by one base, so this may be a read error. This chain uses TRBV3-1 with TRBJ2-4; D is perhaps TRBD2 (5 bases). The CDR3 has 16 amino acids. Germline loops: CDR1 LGHDT, CDR2 YNNKEL (reference sequence). CDR3 protein: CASGQDLALAKNIQYF. CDR3 sequence (DNA): TGTGCCAGCGGCCAAGATCTAGCCCTAGCCAAAAACATTCAGTACTTC.

This clonotype was counted many times. The CDR3, as DNA: TGCAGTGCTAATGGCGGACCCCGAGAGACCCAGTACTTC. Translated, it gives CSANGGPRETQYF. This chain connects TRBV20-1 to TRBJ2-5; D not certain. V was trimmed by 4 bases and J by 4 bases, leaving 13 bases between them. The CDR3 is 13 residues long. CDR1 and CDR2 (germline): DFQATT, SNEGSKA (reference sequence).

This clonotype came up many times. The chain is built from TRBV20-1 and TRBJ1-1, with TRBD1 as a possible D gene (6 bases). Trimming left V 5 bases short and J 4 bases short, with 14 bases between. Germline-derived CDR1 and CDR2 are DFQATT and SNEGSKA (reference sequence). The CDR3 has 13 amino acids. CDR3: CSAGGGGGTEAFF. In DNA, the CDR3 is TGCAGTGCTGGGGGAGGGGGGGGCACTGAAGCTTTCTTT.

This clonotype showed up many times. V is TRBV5-1 and J is TRBJ1-1, with D uncertain. Between the trimmed V and J ends, which lost 4 bases and 4 bases, there was a span of 17 bases. Germline lookup yields CDR1 SGHRS and CDR2 YFSETQ. The CDR3 is 15 amino acids. CDR3 coding DNA: TGCGCCAGCAGCCCGACCATCTCAGCCTCCACTGAAGCTTTCTTT. Protein sequence: CASSPTISASTEAFF.

This clonotype has only a few counts. A read error may be the cause here, since a much bigger clone is one base away. This chain connects TRBV29-1 to TRBJ1-2, with D unclear. There are 13 residues in the CDR3. V was cut by 0 bases and J by 5 bases, with 10 bases left in between. Germline CDR1 SQVTM, CDR2 ANQGSEA. DNA of the CDR3: TGCAGCGTTGAAGATGCGGGGTGTTATGGCTACACCTTC. Translating it yields CSVEDAGCYGYTF. Complete variable domain (other parts from reference TRBV29-1 and TRBJ1-2): SAVISQKPSRDICQRGTSLTIQCQVDSQVTMMFWYRQQPGQSLTLIATANQGSEATYESGFVIDKFPISRPNLTFSTLTVSNMSPEDSSIYLCSVEDAGCYGYTFGSGTRLTVV.

On this clonotype itself: The junction differs from germline at one of its ends, possibly a read error. This chain links TRBV28 with TRBJ1-2; the D gene is possibly TRBD1 (6 bases). Germline V gives CDR1 MDHEN, CDR2 SYDVKM. This CDR3 has 16 residues. CDR3 in amino acids: CVSSPRGTRKNYGYTF. CDR3 nucleotides: TGTGTCAGCAGCCCTCGAGGGACAAGGAAAAACTATGGCTACACCTTC.

This clonotype came up a few times. This chain connects TRBV20-1 to TRBJ2-2; 7 bases line up with TRBD2. The V segment lost 5 bases and the J segment 10 bases; nucleotides outside the gene matches: 7. The germline CDR1 and CDR2 sequences are DFQATT and SNEGSKA (reference sequence). The CDR3 is 12 residues long. The CDR3 DNA reads TGCAGTGCTCCGGGACTACGCGAGGAGCTGTTTTTT. It yields the protein CSAPGLREELFF.

This clonotype was seen more than once but under ten times. V usage is TRBV5-6 and J usage is TRBJ2-7, with D perhaps being TRBD1 or TRBD2 (6 bases each). CDR3 size: 17 residues. Germline CDR1 reads SGHDT; CDR2 reads YYEEEE. V was trimmed by 4 bases and J by 2 bases, leaving 22 bases between them. CDR3 amino acids: CASSTGSGGRDPYEQYF. In DNA, the CDR3 is TGTGCCAGCAGCACGGGCAGTGGGGGGCGAGATCCCTACGAGCAGTACTTC.

This clonotype has a count of ten or more. The V gene is TRBV21-1, the J gene TRBJ2-7; the table's D call, TRBD1, has no DNA check behind it. The tail of the sequence fits TRBJ2-5 better, so the J call may be wrong. TRBV21-1 is designated a pseudogene. The CDR3 has 15 amino acids. The CDR3 spells CASSKAASRWGTQYF. Written as DNA, the CDR3 is TGTGCCAGCAGCAAAGCGGCTTCTCGCTGGGGGACCCAGTACTTC.

A note on this clonotype: A much more abundant neighbour one base away suggests this may be a read error. The rearrangement joins TRBV6-5 to TRBJ1-2; D gene uncertain. The CDR3 has 13 amino acids. The V end was cut by 5 bases, the J end by 4 bases, with 11 bases between. Germline V gene data show CDR1 as MNHEY and CDR2 as SVGAGI. CDR3 DNA sequence: TGTGCCAGCAGTGAGGGTTCCTGCTATGGCTACACCTTC. Protein product: CASSEGSCYGYTF.

The chain employs TRBV5-1 and TRBJ2-3; D uncertain. From germline, CDR1 is SGHRS and CDR2 YFSETQ. V was pared by 1 base and J by 4 bases, with 10 bases between. CDR3 length: 14 residues. The CDR3 loop is CASSLFAGSDTQYF. CDR3 DNA: TGCGCCAGCAGCTTGTTTGCAGGTTCAGATACGCAGTATTTT. The full variable domain, in which reference TRBV5-1 and TRBJ2-3 provide the parts outside the CDR3, is KAGVTQTPRYLIKTRGQQVTLSCSPISGHRSVSWYQQTPGQGLQFLFEYFSETQRNKGNFPGRFSGRQFSNSRSEMNVSTLELGDSALYLCASSLFAGSDTQYFGPGTRLTVL.

In this sample, this clonotype turned up a few times. CDR3 residues: CSARDLAVPFEQYF. The CDR3 DNA follows: TGCAGTGCTAGAGATTTGGCGGTTCCTTTCGAGCAGTACTTC. This chain links TRBV20-1 with TRBJ2-7; unclear D gene. The CDR3 consists of 14 residues. Trimming removed 0 bases at V and 6 bases at J, with 15 bases between. Germline-derived CDR1 and CDR2 are DFQATT and SNEGSKA (reference sequence).

V and J are TRBV6-2 or TRBV6-3 and TRBJ1-2; D not certain. The CDR3 totals 13 residues. V lost 0 bases and J lost 8, with 10 bases in between. CDR1 and CDR2 (germline): MNHEY, SVGEGT. The CDR3 bases are TGTGCCAGCAGTTACTCTACCGTCGGGGGCTACACCTTC. Amino acids: CASSYSTVGGYTF.

In its sample, this clonotype was seen a few times. This may come from a read error, since a much larger clone is one base off. V gene TRBV28 combines with J gene TRBJ2-4, with D hard to call. The DNA matches TRBJ2-7 better at its end, which makes the J call doubtful. CDR1 is MDHEN and CDR2 is SYDVKM in the germline V gene. The CDR3 is 12 residues long. This CDR3 is CAIKKAPYEQYF. CDR3 DNA sequence: TGTGCCATCAAGAAGGCTCCCTACGAGCAGTACTTC.